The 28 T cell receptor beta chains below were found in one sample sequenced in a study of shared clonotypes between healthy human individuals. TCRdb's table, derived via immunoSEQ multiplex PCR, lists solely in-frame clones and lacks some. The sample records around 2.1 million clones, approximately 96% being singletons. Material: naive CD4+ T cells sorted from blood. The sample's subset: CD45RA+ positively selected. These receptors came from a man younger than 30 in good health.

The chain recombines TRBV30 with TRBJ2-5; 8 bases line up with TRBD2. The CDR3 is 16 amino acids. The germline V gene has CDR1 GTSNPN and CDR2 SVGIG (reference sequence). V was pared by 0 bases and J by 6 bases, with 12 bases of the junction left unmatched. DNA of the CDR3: TGTGCCTGGAGTGTACGGCCCCTAGCGGGCAGACAGACCCAGTACTTC. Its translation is CAWSVRPLAGRQTQYF. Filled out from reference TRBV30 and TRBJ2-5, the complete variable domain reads SQTIHQWPATLVQPVGSPLSLECTVEGTSNPNLYWYRQAAGRGLQLLFYSVGIGQISSEVPQNLSASRPQDRQFILSSKKLLLSDSGFYLCAWSVRPLAGRQTQYFGPGTRLLVL.

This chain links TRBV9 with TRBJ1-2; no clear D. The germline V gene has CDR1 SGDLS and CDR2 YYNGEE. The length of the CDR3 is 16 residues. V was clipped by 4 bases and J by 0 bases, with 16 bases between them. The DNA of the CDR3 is TGTGCCAGCAGCCCTAGTGTTACGGGAGCTAACTATGGCTACACCTTC. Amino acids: CASSPSVTGANYGYTF.

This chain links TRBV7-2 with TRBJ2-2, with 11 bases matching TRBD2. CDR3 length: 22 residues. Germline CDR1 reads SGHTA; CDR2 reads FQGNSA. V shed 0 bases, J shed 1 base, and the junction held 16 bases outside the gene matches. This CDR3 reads CASSLAHVAGGPRSRNTGELFF. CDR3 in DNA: TGTGCCAGCAGCTTAGCGCACGTAGCGGGAGGGCCCAGGAGTAGGAACACCGGGGAGCTGTTTTTT.

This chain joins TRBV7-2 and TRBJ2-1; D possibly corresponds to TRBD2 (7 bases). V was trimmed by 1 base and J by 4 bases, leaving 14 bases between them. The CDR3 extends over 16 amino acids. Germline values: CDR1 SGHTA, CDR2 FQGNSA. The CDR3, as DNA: TGTGCCAGCAGCTTAGGGGGCGGGGGCCTTTACAATGAGCAGTTCTTC. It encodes CASSLGGGGLYNEQFF.

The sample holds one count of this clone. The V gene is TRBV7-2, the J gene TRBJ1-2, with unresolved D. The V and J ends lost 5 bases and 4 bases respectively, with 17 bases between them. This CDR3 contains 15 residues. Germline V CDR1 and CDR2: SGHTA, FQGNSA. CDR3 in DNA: TGTGCCAGCAGCCTCGCCAGCCCCGCAACCTATGGCTACACCTTC. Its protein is CASSLASPATYGYTF.

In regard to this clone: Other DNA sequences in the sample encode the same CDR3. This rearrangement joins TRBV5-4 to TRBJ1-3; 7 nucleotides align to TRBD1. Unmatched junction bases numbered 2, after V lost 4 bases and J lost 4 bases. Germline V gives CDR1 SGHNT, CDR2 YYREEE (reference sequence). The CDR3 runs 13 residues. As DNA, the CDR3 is TGTGCCAGCAGCCCGACAGGGGGAAACACCATATATTTT. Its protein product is CASSPTGGNTIYF.

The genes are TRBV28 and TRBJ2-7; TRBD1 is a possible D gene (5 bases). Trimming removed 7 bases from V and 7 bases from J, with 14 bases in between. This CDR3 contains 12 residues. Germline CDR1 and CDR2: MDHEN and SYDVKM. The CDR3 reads CASNRPLGEQYF. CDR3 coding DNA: TGTGCCAGCAACAGGCCACTGGGGGAGCAGTACTTC.

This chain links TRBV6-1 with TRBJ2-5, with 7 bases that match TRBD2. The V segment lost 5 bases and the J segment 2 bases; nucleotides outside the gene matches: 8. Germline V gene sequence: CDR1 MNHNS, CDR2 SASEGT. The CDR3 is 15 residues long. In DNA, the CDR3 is TGTGCCAGCAGTTCGAGGATTAGCGGGCAAGAGACCCAGTACTTC. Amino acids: CASSSRISGQETQYF.

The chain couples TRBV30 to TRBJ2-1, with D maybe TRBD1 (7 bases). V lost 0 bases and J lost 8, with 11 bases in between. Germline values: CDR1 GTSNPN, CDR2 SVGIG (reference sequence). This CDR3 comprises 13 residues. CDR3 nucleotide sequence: TGTGCCTGGAGTGTGGGCAGGGGGGATGAGCAGTTCTTC. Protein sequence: CAWSVGRGDEQFF.

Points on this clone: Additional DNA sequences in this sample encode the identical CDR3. The CDR3 coding sequence is TGTGCCAGCAGCGTAGTGGGCGGATATGGCTACACCTTC. This sequence encodes CASSVVGGYGYTF. V gene TRBV9 combines with J gene TRBJ1-2, with D hard to call. Germline CDR1 SGDLS, CDR2 YYNGEE. V lost 0 bases and J 5 bases, leaving 8 bases between the germline ends. The CDR3 loop spans 13 amino acids. The variable domain in full, with the rest retrieved from reference TRBV9 and TRBJ1-2, is DSGVTQTPKHLITATGQRVTLRCSPRSGDLSVYWYQQSLDQGLQFLIQYYNGEERAKGNILERFSAQQFPDLHSELNLSSLELGDSALYFCASSVVGGYGYTFGSGTRLTVV.

The CDR3 DNA reads TGTGCCAGCAGTGTCGGCCAGAACACCGGGGAGCTGTTTTTT. This codes for CASSVGQNTGELFF. The chain links TRBV6-1 to TRBJ2-2; D call uncertain. V gave up 4 bases and J gave up 1 base, with 7 bases separating them. The V gene's germline CDR1 is MNHNS and CDR2 SASEGT. This CDR3 region has 14 residues.

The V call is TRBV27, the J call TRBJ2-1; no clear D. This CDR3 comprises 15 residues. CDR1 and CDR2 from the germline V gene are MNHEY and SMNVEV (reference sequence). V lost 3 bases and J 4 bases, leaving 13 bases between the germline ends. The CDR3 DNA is TGTGCCAGCAGTTTCTCGACTGATCTTTACAATGAGCAGTTCTTC. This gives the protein CASSFSTDLYNEQFF.

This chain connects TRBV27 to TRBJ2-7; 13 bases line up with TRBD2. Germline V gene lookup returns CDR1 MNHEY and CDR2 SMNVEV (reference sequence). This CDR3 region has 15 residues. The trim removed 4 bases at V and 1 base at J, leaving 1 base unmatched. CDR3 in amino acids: CASSWGLAGSYEQYF. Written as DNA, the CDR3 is TGTGCCAGCAGTTGGGGACTAGCGGGGTCCTACGAGCAGTACTTC.

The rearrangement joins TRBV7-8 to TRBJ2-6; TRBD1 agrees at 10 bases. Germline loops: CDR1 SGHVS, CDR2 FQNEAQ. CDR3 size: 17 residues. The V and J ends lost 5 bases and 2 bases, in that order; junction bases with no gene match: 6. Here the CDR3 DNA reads TGTGCCAGCAGCCCAGGGACAGGGGAGCCTGGGGCCAACGTCCTGACTTTC. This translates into CASSPGTGEPGANVLTF.

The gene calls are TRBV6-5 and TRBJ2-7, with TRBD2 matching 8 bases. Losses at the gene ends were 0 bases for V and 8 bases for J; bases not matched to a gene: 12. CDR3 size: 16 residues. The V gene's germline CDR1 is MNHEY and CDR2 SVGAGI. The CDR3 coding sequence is TGTGCCAGCAGTTACTCGCGGTCAAGTAAGCGGGAGAAGCAGTACTTC. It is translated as CASSYSRSSKREKQYF.

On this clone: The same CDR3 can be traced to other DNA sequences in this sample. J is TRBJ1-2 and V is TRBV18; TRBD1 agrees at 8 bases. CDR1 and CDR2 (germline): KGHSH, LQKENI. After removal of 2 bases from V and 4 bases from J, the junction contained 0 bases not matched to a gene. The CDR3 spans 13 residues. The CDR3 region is CASSPGQGYGYTF. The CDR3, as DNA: TGTGCCAGCTCACCAGGACAGGGCTATGGCTACACCTTC.

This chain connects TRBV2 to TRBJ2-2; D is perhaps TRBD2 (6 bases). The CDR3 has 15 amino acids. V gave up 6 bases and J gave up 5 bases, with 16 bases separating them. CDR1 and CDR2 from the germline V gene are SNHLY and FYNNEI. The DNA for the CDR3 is TGTGCCAGCAGATACATAGCGGAGTCGACCGGGGAGCTGTTTTTT. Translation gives CASRYIAESTGELFF.

This CDR3 is CASKERRDDYGYTF. The CDR3 DNA sequence: TGTGCCAGCAAGGAGAGGAGGGATGACTATGGCTACACCTTC. The V and J genes are TRBV28 and TRBJ1-2; D gene ambiguous. The CDR3 is made up of 14 amino acids. With 7 bases removed from V and 3 bases from J, the gap between germline ends came to 15 bases. The germline V gene has CDR1 MDHEN and CDR2 SYDVKM.

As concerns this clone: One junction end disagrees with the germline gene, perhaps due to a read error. For the CDR3, the DNA is TGTGCCAGCAGCTTAGAGGGTGACAGGGGGGACTTC. Translation: CASSLEGDRGDF. This chain connects TRBV11-2 to TRBJ2-5; 9 bases align to TRBD1. The CDR3 extends over 12 amino acids. CDR1 is SGHAT, CDR2 FQNNGV, per germline.

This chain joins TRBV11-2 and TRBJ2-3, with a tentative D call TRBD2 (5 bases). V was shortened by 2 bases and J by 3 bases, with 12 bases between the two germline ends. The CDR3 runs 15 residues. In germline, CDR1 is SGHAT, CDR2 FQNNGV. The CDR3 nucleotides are TGTGCCAGCAGCTTACGTGGGAGTAGGACAGATACGCAGTATTTT. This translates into CASSLRGSRTDTQYF.

CDR3 coding DNA: TGCGCCAGCAGCTTGGCCTACACCTACAACGAAAAACTGTTTTTT. Amino acids: CASSLAYTYNEKLFF. The V call is TRBV5-1, the J call TRBJ1-4; D ambiguous. There are 15 residues in the CDR3. CDR1 and CDR2 (germline): SGHRS, YFSETQ. With 0 bases removed from V and 8 bases from J, the gap between germline ends came to 14 bases. The variable domain in full, completed from reference TRBV5-1 and TRBJ1-4, reads KAGVTQTPRYLIKTRGQQVTLSCSPISGHRSVSWYQQTPGQGLQFLFEYFSETQRNKGNFPGRFSGRQFSNSRSEMNVSTLELGDSALYLCASSLAYTYNEKLFFGSGTQLSVL.

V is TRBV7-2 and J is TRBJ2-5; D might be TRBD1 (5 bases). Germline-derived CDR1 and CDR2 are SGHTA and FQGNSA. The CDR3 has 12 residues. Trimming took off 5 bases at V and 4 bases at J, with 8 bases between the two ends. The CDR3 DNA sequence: TGTGCCAGCAGCCAGGGCATAGAGACCCAGTACTTC. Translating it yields CASSQGIETQYF. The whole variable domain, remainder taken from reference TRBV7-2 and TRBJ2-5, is GAGVSQSPSNKVTEKGKDVELRCDPISGHTALYWYRQSLGQGLEFLIYFQGNSAPDKSGLPSDRFSAERTGGSVSTLTIQRTQQEDSAVYLCASSQGIETQYFGPGTRLLVL.

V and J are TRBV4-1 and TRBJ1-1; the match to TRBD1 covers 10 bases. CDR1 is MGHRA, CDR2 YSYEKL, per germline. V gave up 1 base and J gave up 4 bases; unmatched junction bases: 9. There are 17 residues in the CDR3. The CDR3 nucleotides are TGCGCCAGCAGCCAAGCGAAGACAGGGGGCGCCGGCACTGAAGCTTTCTTT. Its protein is CASSQAKTGGAGTEAFF.

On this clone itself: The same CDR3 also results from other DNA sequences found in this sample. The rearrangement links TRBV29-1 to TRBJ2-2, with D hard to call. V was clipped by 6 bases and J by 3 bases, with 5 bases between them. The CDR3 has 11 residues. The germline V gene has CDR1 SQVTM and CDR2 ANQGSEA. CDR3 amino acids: CSVRDTGELFF. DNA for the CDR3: TGCAGCGTACGGGACACCGGGGAGCTGTTTTTT.

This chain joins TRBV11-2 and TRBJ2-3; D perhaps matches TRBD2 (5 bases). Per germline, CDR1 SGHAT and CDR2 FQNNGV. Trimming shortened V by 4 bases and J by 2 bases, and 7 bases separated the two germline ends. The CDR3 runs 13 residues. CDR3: CASSSGYTDTQYF. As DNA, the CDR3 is TGTGCCAGCAGCTCGGGGTACACAGATACGCAGTATTTT.

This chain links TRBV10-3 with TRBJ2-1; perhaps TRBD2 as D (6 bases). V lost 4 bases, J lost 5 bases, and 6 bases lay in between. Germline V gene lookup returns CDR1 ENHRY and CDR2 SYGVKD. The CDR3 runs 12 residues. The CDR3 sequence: CAISGEDNEQFF. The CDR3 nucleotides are TGTGCCATCAGTGGGGAGGACAATGAGCAGTTCTTC.

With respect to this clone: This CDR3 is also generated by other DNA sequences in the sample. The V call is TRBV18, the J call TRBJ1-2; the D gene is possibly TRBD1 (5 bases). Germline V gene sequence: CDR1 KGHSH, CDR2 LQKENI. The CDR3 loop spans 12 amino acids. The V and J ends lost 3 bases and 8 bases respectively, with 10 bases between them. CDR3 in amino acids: CASSPGDSGYTF. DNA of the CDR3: TGTGCCAGCTCACCCGGGGACTCCGGCTACACCTTC.

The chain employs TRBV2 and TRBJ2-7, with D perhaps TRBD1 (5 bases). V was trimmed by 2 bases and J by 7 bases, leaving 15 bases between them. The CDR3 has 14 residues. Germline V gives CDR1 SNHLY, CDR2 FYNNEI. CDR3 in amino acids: CASSEQGRLSEQYF. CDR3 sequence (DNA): TGTGCCAGCAGTGAACAGGGTCGTTTGTCAGAGCAGTACTTC.